This TCR beta chain was obtained from a study of blood T cell repertoires in COVID-19. Study-wide context: Samples taken during acute and convalescent COVID-19 were collected in the United States, Italy and Spain. From T cells, B-cell-depleted T cells, or PBMCs came the material, which was cDNA or gDNA.

Germline CDR1 is ENHRY and CDR2 is SYGVKD. V lost 6 bases to trimming and J lost 7 bases; unmatched junction nucleotides: 11. The CDR3 runs to 17 residues. Authors' methods: For nucleated cells, counts were estimated from reference gene primer amplification. Measured with immunoSEQ multiplex PCR; TCRdb has only the in-frame clones, and not every one. V, J and clone size reflect that table, while D and trimming were determined from the DNA. The data show around 220,000 clones, with approximately 86% seen just once and roughly 1.5% held by the top ten. The sequencing sample was made of peripheral blood. V gene TRBV10-3 combines with J gene TRBJ2-2; 13 nucleotides line up with TRBD2. The receptor's source is a man in his late teens or twenties with active or convalescent COVID-19. DNA for the CDR3: TGTGCCATCAGGGGACTAGCGGGGCAGCCCGGAGGCGGGGAGCTGTTTTTT. As protein: CAIRGLAGQPGGGELFF.